One and the same sample provided the 32 T cell receptor beta chains below, sequenced in a study of blood T cells in healthy people across ages. For the second PCR, which ran for about 6 to 11 cycles, a sample-barcoded 5' primer and a J-beta primer mix were used. TCRdb re-called the 5' RACE reads with MiXCR, one entry per CDR3 protein. The table includes about 1.7 million distinct CDR3 sequences, about 28% detected once. The sequencing input was blood. The receptors shown here come from a woman aged 25 to 39 in good health.

This clonotype was seen more than once but under ten times. The rearrangement joins TRBV10-2 to TRBJ2-3, with D maybe TRBD2 (5 bases). The V end lost 2 bases, the J end lost 6 bases, and 21 bases lay between the germline ends. This CDR3 is built from 17 residues. Germline V lookup: CDR1 WSHSY, CDR2 SAAADI. As DNA, the CDR3 is TGCGCCAGCAGTGAGCCAGTCCGGGCCGGAGGTCCGGATACGCAGTATTTT. This encodes CASSEPVRAGGPDTQYF.

This clonotype occurred many times. The gene calls are TRBV3-1 and TRBJ2-7; no definite D call. Germline CDR1 is LGHDT and CDR2 is YNNKEL (reference sequence). This CDR3 has 14 residues. V was pared by 1 base and J by 6 bases, with 13 bases between. The CDR3 DNA sequence: TGTGCCAGCAGCCAAGGCCTCCTAGTACGCGAGCAGTACTTC. Its protein product is CASSQGLLVREQYF.

In the case of this clonotype: This may arise from a read error, as a much more abundant clone is one base away. V is TRBV9 and J is TRBJ2-3, with 8 bases identical to TRBD2. CDR1 is SGDLS, CDR2 YYNGEE, per germline. The CDR3 spans 17 residues. V trimming: 2 bases; J trimming: 2 bases; junction bases outside the gene matches: 10. CDR3 DNA sequence: TGTGCCAGCAGCGTGACGATTATCGGGGGGGCCACAGATACGCAGTATTTT. Its protein product is CASSVTIIGGATDTQYF. The variable domain in full, with the rest retrieved from reference TRBV9 and TRBJ2-3, is DSGVTQTPKHLITATGQRVTLRCSPRSGDLSVYWYQQSLDQGLQFLIQYYNGEERAKGNILERFSAQQFPDLHSELNLSSLELGDSALYFCASSVTIIGGATDTQYFGPGTRLTVL.

Details on this clonotype: The junction departs from the called germline gene at one end, perhaps through a read error. The chain has TRBV4-1 and TRBJ2-7; TRBD1 aligns across 8 bases. The CDR3 sequence is 20 residues long. Germline V gene sequence: CDR1 MGHRA, CDR2 YSYEKL. In DNA, the CDR3 is TGCGCCAGCAGCCAAGTGCACCTACCTGACGGGACAGGCTCCTCCCACGAGCAGTACTTC. The encoded protein is CASSQVHLPDGTGSSHEQYF.

This clonotype appeared a few times. This chain joins TRBV20-1 and TRBJ2-5; D is unresolved. CDR1 DFQATT and CDR2 SNEGSKA come from the germline V gene (reference sequence). The CDR3 runs 16 residues. The germline V and J ends were trimmed by 2 bases and 2 bases, with 18 bases remaining between them. The CDR3: CSARIVAGIRQETQYF. CDR3 nucleotide sequence: TGCAGTGCTAGAATTGTGGCAGGTATCCGGCAAGAGACCCAGTACTTC.

The chain recombines TRBV5-6 with TRBJ2-1; a weak D match, TRBD2 (6 bases). Germline V gives CDR1 SGHDT, CDR2 YYEEEE. Trimming removed 0 bases at V and 13 bases at J, with 23 bases between. The CDR3 covers 16 residues. CDR3 DNA: TGTGCCAGCAGCTTGGGGATTGAGTCGCGGGGAGAGACCCAGTTCTTC. Encoded protein: CASSLGIESRGETQFF.

The chain is built from TRBV5-1 and TRBJ2-1, with D unclear. The CDR3 has 16 residues. The ends were cut back, 2 bases at V and 13 bases at J, with 25 bases in the middle. Per germline, CDR1 SGHRS and CDR2 YFSETQ. As DNA, the CDR3 is TGCGCCAGCAGCTTCCCTCTCCAGCCACCGGCCGATGGTCAGTTCTTC. Translated: CASSFPLQPPADGQFF.

The sample holds a few counts of this clonotype. The J gene is TRBJ2-3, the V gene TRBV5-1; D not certain. The CDR3 has 15 amino acids. V gave up 0 bases and J gave up 4 bases, with 12 bases separating them. Germline V lookup: CDR1 SGHRS, CDR2 YFSETQ. The CDR3 sequence is CASSLAVSSPDTQYF. The CDR3 DNA is TGCGCCAGCAGCTTGGCAGTCAGCTCCCCAGATACGCAGTATTTT.

The chain combines TRBV20-1 with TRBJ1-1; maybe TRBD1 (5 bases). Germline V CDR1 and CDR2: DFQATT, SNEGSKA (reference sequence). V lost 7 bases to trimming and J lost 4 bases, with 19 bases between them. This CDR3 has 14 amino acids. The CDR3 DNA reads as TGCAGTGTTCAACGACCGGGGGGGAGCACTGAAGCTTTCTTT. Its translation is CSVQRPGGSTEAFF.

The chain joins TRBV14 to TRBJ2-4; possible D gene TRBD2, 6 bases. The J call is in doubt because the DNA end fits TRBJ2-7 better. The germline V gene has CDR1 SGHDN and CDR2 FVKESK. There are 13 residues in the CDR3. The CDR3 DNA reads as TGTGCCACGGGACGGGGGTTCCACTACGAGCAGTACTTC. This gives the protein CATGRGFHYEQYF.

The chain carries TRBV29-1 and TRBJ2-3; 11 positions agree with TRBD2. The V and J ends lost 6 bases and 1 base, in that order; junction bases with no gene match: 6. The CDR3 runs to 15 residues. CDR1 is SQVTM and CDR2 is ANQGSEA in the germline V gene. CDR3 sequence reads: CSVGLAGGRTDTQYF. CDR3 DNA sequence: TGCAGCGTGGGGCTAGCGGGAGGACGCACAGATACGCAGTATTTT.

The chain carries TRBV28 and TRBJ1-6, with TRBD1 matching 7 bases. The CDR3 totals 15 residues. V shed 7 bases, J shed 4 bases, and the junction held 7 bases outside the gene matches. The germline V gene encodes CDR1 MDHEN and CDR2 SYDVKM. CDR3 in amino acids: CASKQGSEYNSPLHF. The DNA of the CDR3 is TGTGCCAGCAAACAGGGGTCGGAGTATAATTCACCCCTCCACTTT. Based on the CDR3 plus reference TRBV28 and TRBJ1-6, the full variable domain is DVKVTQSSRYLVKRTGEKVFLECVQDMDHENMFWYRQDPGLGLRLIYFSYDVKMKEKGDIPEGYSVSREKKERFSLILESASTNQTSMYLCASKQGSEYNSPLHFGNGTRLTVT.

The chain has TRBV3-1 and TRBJ2-1; TRBD1 matches at 7 bases. There are 15 residues in the CDR3. CDR1 LGHDT and CDR2 YNNKEL come from the germline V gene (reference sequence). After removal of 2 bases from V and 2 bases from J, the junction contained 3 bases not matched to a gene. This chain's CDR3 is CASSQNRGPYNEQFF. Written as DNA, the CDR3 is TGTGCCAGCAGCCAAAACAGGGGTCCCTACAATGAGCAGTTCTTC.

This chain uses TRBV12-5 with TRBJ2-5; possibly TRBD2 for D (6 bases). The length of the CDR3 is 14 residues. Germline values: CDR1 LGHNT, CDR2 FRNRAP. The V end was cut by 3 bases, the J end by 4 bases, with 12 bases between. The CDR3 bases are TGTGCTAGTGGTTTCCTGGGAGGTCGAGAGACCCAGTACTTC. Translating gives CASGFLGGRETQYF.

The chain couples TRBV6-2 or TRBV6-3 to TRBJ1-5, with D unresolved. Deletions cut 5 bases from V and 1 base from J, with 12 bases between. The CDR3 spans 15 residues. Germline assignment: CDR1 MNHEY and CDR2 SVGEGT. CDR3 nucleotides: TGTGCCAGCAGTCAGGACGGGAGAAGCAATCAGCCCCAGCATTTT. This encodes CASSQDGRSNQPQHF.

This clonotype was detected once. A much larger clone sits a single nucleotide away, making a read error possible. The chain recombines TRBV3-1 with TRBJ2-5; D possibly corresponds to TRBD1 (5 bases). This CDR3 has 13 residues. Germline V gives CDR1 LGHDT, CDR2 YNNKEL (reference sequence). The CDR3 DNA sequence: TGTGCCAGCAGGGGGCGCCCTCAAGAGACCCAGAACTTC. It yields the protein CASRGRPQETQNF.

To note about this clonotype: Just one base apart from a much larger clone, this may be a read error. The conserved phenylalanine or tryptophan is not found at the CDR3 terminus, so this likely reflects a read error. The chain combines TRBV20-1 with TRBJ2-5; D is unclear. The V end was cut by 0 bases, the J end by 5 bases, with 4 bases between. The CDR3 sequence is 11 residues long. The germline V gene has CDR1 DFQATT and CDR2 SNEGSKA (reference sequence). CDR3: CSARDMETQYS. CDR3 nucleotide sequence: TGCAGTGCTAGAGATATGGAGACCCAGTACTCC.

This clonotype was seen more than once but under ten times. The CDR3 spells CASSLEAAVPTQYF. The CDR3 coding sequence is TGCGCCAGCAGCTTGGAGGCGGCGGTCCCTACGCAGTATTTT. The chain is built from TRBV5-1 and TRBJ2-3; D remains ambiguous. Germline CDR1 and CDR2: SGHRS and YFSETQ. Trimming stripped 0 bases from V and 8 bases from J, with 13 bases between. The CDR3 consists of 14 residues.

This clonotype was seen repeatedly, ten times or more. The genes are TRBV9 and TRBJ2-5, with 10 bases lining up with TRBD1. From germline, CDR1 is SGDLS and CDR2 YYNGEE. CDR3 length: 15 residues. The V gene end was trimmed by 3 bases and the J gene end by 3 bases; junction bases not matched to a gene: 5. This chain's CDR3 is CASSASGTGEETQYF. CDR3 DNA: TGTGCCAGCAGCGCCTCCGGGACAGGGGAAGAGACCCAGTACTTC.

The chain joins TRBV9 to TRBJ1-2, with a weak D call TRBD1 (6 bases). Trimming stripped 5 bases from V and 8 bases from J, with 10 bases between. The CDR3 is 11 amino acids. In germline, CDR1 is SGDLS, CDR2 YYNGEE. The CDR3, as DNA: TGTGCCAGCAGAGGAGACAGGGGCTACACCTTC. Its protein product is CASRGDRGYTF.

This clonotype came up a few times. The chain joins TRBV13 to TRBJ2-1, with D possibly matching TRBD1 (6 bases). CDR3 length equals 14 residues. The V gene's germline CDR1 is PRHDT and CDR2 FYEKMQ (reference sequence). The germline V and J ends were trimmed by 5 bases and 10 bases, with 18 bases remaining between them. Here the CDR3 DNA reads TGTGCCAGCAGCCCGCGTAGGGGGTCCGGGGAGCAGTTCTTC. Its translation: CASSPRRGSGEQFF.

This clonotype was picked up many times. The chain employs TRBV20-1 and TRBJ2-7; 7 bases line up with TRBD1. Germline values: CDR1 DFQATT, CDR2 SNEGSKA (reference sequence). V dropped 3 bases and J dropped 2; count of bases not matched to a gene: 4. This CDR3 has 13 residues. CDR3 amino acids: CSASGDRTYEQYF. CDR3 sequence (DNA): TGCAGTGCTAGTGGGGACAGAACCTACGAGCAGTACTTC.

The rearrangement uses TRBV7-2 and TRBJ2-3, with 9 bases matching TRBD2. Trimming took 5 bases from V and 4 from J; bases not matched to a gene: 10. Germline V gene sequence: CDR1 SGHTA, CDR2 FQGNSA. The CDR3 totals 16 residues. The CDR3 loop is CASSPQDSGGSDTQYF. The DNA of the CDR3 is TGTGCCAGCAGCCCTCAAGATAGCGGGGGTTCAGATACGCAGTATTTT. The complete variable domain, with remaining parts taken from reference TRBV7-2 and TRBJ2-3, reads GAGVSQSPSNKVTEKGKDVELRCDPISGHTALYWYRQSLGQGLEFLIYFQGNSAPDKSGLPSDRFSAERTGGSVSTLTIQRTQQEDSAVYLCASSPQDSGGSDTQYFGPGTRLTVL.

The rearrangement joins TRBV13 to TRBJ2-7, with D tentatively TRBD1 (5 bases). V lost 4 bases and J lost 4, with 23 bases in between. Germline V CDR1 and CDR2: PRHDT, FYEKMQ (reference sequence). The length of the CDR3 is 17 residues. For the CDR3, the DNA is TGTGCCAGCAGCTCGAGCCTGGGAAGGGAATCAGGGTACGAGCAGTACTTC. Encoded protein: CASSSSLGRESGYEQYF.

This clonotype was seen at least ten times. The chain is built from TRBV29-1 and TRBJ1-2, with D maybe TRBD1 (5 bases). Germline CDR1 is SQVTM and CDR2 is ANQGSEA. The CDR3 spans 12 residues. V was clipped by 2 bases and J by 7 bases, with 11 bases between them. The CDR3 sequence is CSVERQGTGYTF. CDR3 DNA: TGCAGCGTTGAACGGCAGGGAACTGGCTACACCTTC.

This chain links TRBV27 with TRBJ2-5, with a tentative D call TRBD1 (5 bases). The DNA end lines up better with TRBJ2-7; the J call may be wrong. The CDR3 has 15 amino acids. Germline values: CDR1 MNHEY, CDR2 SMNVEV (reference sequence). CDR3 nucleotide sequence: TGTGCCAGCAGTTTCGTGACAGCTCCTCTCGACGAGCAGTACTTC. Its protein product is CASSFVTAPLDEQYF.

This chain joins TRBV5-5 and TRBJ1-5, with D possibly matching TRBD1 (6 bases). The V gene's germline CDR1 is SGHKS and CDR2 YYEKEE (reference sequence). V lost 1 base, J lost 4 bases, and 15 bases lay in between. The CDR3 is 16 residues long. In DNA, the CDR3 is TGTGCCAGCAGCTTGTCAGTGTCGACAGGAAATCAGCCCCAGCATTTT. Translation: CASSLSVSTGNQPQHF. The whole variable domain, filled in from reference TRBV5-5 and TRBJ1-5, reads DAGVTQSPTHLIKTRGQQVTLRCSPISGHKSVSWYQQVLGQGPQFIFQYYEKEERGRGNFPDRFSARQFPNYSSELNVNALLLGDSALYLCASSLSVSTGNQPQHFGDGTRLSIL.

This clonotype was detected only a few times. The CDR3, as DNA: TGCGCCAGCAGCCAAGTTCCACGCGAGGAGACCCAGTACTTC. Encoded protein: CASSQVPREETQYF. This chain links TRBV4-1 with TRBJ2-5; D gene uncertain. The CDR3 runs 14 residues. V was clipped by 1 base and J by 5 bases, with 11 bases between them. Germline V lookup: CDR1 MGHRA, CDR2 YSYEKL.

V and J are TRBV9 and TRBJ2-3; 8 bases align to TRBD2. The germline V gene has CDR1 SGDLS and CDR2 YYNGEE. The CDR3 is made up of 16 amino acids. J gave up 0 bases and V 3 bases, and 6 bases lay outside the gene matches. Written as DNA, the CDR3 is TGTGCCAGCAGCGGTCCGGGGGGGGAAAGCACAGATACGCAGTATTTT. This codes for CASSGPGGESTDTQYF.

A note on this clonotype: A much larger clonotype is one base distant, so this may be a read error. The J gene is TRBJ2-1, the V gene TRBV24-1; tentative D call: TRBD2 (6 bases). Per germline, CDR1 KGHDR and CDR2 SFDVKD. The CDR3 loop spans 11 amino acids. CDR3 DNA sequence: TGTGTCACCATCGTTCTCGGGGGGCAGTTCTTC. Translated: CVTIVLGGQFF.

A few counts support this clonotype. A much larger clonotype is one base distant, so this may be a read error. The chain's CDR3 is CASSRHGTDTQYF. The CDR3, as DNA: TGTGCCAGCAGCCGACATGGCACAGATACGCAGTATTTT. The chain recombines TRBV14 with TRBJ2-3, with unresolved D. The V end was cut by 4 bases, the J end by 1 base, with 6 bases between. Germline CDR1 and CDR2: SGHDN and FVKESK. This CDR3 has 13 amino acids.

The CDR3 DNA sequence: TGTGCCTGGAGTGTAGGAGCGGGGGTCGCAGATACGCAGTATTTT. Its protein product is CAWSVGAGVADTQYF. The chain carries TRBV30 and TRBJ2-3, with 8 bases identical to TRBD2. CDR3 size: 15 residues. Germline CDR1 reads GTSNPN; CDR2 reads SVGIG (reference sequence). V gave up 0 bases and J gave up 4 bases; unmatched junction bases: 6. Drawing the rest from reference TRBV30 and TRBJ2-3, the complete variable domain is SQTIHQWPATLVQPVGSPLSLECTVEGTSNPNLYWYRQAAGRGLQLLFYSVGIGQISSEVPQNLSASRPQDRQFILSSKKLLLSDSGFYLCAWSVGAGVADTQYFGPGTRLTVL.